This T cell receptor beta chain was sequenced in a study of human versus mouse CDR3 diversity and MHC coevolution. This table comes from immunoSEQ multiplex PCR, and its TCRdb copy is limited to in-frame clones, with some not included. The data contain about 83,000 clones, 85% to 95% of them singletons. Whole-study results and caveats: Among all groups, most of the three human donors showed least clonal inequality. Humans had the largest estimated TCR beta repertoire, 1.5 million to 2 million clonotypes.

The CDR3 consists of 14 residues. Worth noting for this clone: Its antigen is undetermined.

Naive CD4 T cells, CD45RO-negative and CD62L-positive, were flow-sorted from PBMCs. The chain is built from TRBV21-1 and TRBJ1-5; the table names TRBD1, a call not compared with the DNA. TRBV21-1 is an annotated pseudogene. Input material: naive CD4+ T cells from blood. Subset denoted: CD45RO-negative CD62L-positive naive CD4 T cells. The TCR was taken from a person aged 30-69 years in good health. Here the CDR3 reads CASSQGRRGQPQHF. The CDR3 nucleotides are TGTGCCAGCAGCCAGGGGCGCAGGGGTCAGCCCCAGCATTTT.